A single sample is the source of the 6 T cell receptor beta chains below, sequenced in a study of OX40 agonist ivuxolimab in advanced cancers. Assay: immunoSEQ multiplex PCR; the TCRdb copy retains only in-frame clones and omits some. The table lists some 100,000 clones, approximately 90% of them singletons. Sequenced here: CD4+ or CD8+ T cells sorted from blood, sampled in a trial of the OX40 agonist ivuxolimab. These receptors all come from an adult with an advanced solid tumor such as melanoma, head and neck, liver or kidney cancer.

This clone was seen just once. V is TRBV11-2 and J is TRBJ2-4, with D hard to call. CDR1 is SGHAT and CDR2 is FQNNGV in the germline V gene. The CDR3 runs 15 residues. V lost 4 bases, J lost 6 bases, and 16 bases lay in between. The CDR3 loop is CASSSLVRLGNIQYF. Here the CDR3 DNA reads TGTGCCAGCAGCTCCCTTGTGAGGCTGGGAAACATTCAGTACTTC.

The chain links TRBV20-1 to TRBJ2-3, with D perhaps being TRBD1 or TRBD2 (6 bases each). The CDR3 has 11 residues. V lost 7 bases to trimming and J lost 7 bases, with 12 bases between them. The germline V gene has CDR1 DFQATT and CDR2 SNEGSKA (reference sequence). The CDR3 sequence is CSGGATNTQYF. As DNA, the CDR3 is TGCAGTGGGGGGGCAACAAATACGCAGTATTTT.

This clone was observed once. This chain uses TRBV6-5 with TRBJ2-7; perhaps TRBD1 as D (6 bases). Germline assignment: CDR1 MNHEY and CDR2 SVGAGI. Trimming took off 5 bases at V and 0 bases at J, with 11 bases between the two ends. CDR3 size: 14 residues. The CDR3 loop reads CASSVRGGSYEQYF. CDR3 coding DNA: TGTGCCAGCAGTGTTCGAGGGGGCTCCTACGAGCAGTACTTC.

The chain uses TRBV10-3 and TRBJ2-3, with a tentative D call TRBD2 (6 bases). Germline V gene sequence: CDR1 ENHRY, CDR2 SYGVKD. This CDR3 region has 13 residues. Deletions cut 5 bases from V and 3 bases from J, with 9 bases between. CDR3 amino acids: CAISWRGTDTQYF. In DNA, the CDR3 is TGTGCCATCAGTTGGCGGGGAACAGATACGCAGTATTTT.

The genes are TRBV9 and TRBJ2-7, with D uncertain. This CDR3 is 13 amino acids long. Looked up from germline, CDR1 is SGDLS and CDR2 is YYNGEE. V dropped 0 bases and J dropped 1 base, with 5 bases sitting between them. In nucleotides, the CDR3 is TGTGCCAGCAGCGTAGGGCAGTCCTACGAGCAGTACTTC. Translated, it gives CASSVGQSYEQYF.

The chain links TRBV29-1 to TRBJ2-4; no reliable D call. The length of the CDR3 is 8 residues. The V gene's germline CDR1 is SQVTM and CDR2 ANQGSEA. The CDR3 DNA is TGCACCCCCGGCATTCAGTACTTC. It specifies CTPGIQYF. The whole variable domain, remainder taken from reference TRBV29-1 and TRBJ2-4, is SAVISQKPSRDICQRGTSLTIQCQVDSQVTMMFWYRQQPGQSLTLIATANQGSEATYESGFVIDKFPISRPNLTFSTLTVSNMSPEDSSIYLCTPGIQYFGAGTRLSVL.